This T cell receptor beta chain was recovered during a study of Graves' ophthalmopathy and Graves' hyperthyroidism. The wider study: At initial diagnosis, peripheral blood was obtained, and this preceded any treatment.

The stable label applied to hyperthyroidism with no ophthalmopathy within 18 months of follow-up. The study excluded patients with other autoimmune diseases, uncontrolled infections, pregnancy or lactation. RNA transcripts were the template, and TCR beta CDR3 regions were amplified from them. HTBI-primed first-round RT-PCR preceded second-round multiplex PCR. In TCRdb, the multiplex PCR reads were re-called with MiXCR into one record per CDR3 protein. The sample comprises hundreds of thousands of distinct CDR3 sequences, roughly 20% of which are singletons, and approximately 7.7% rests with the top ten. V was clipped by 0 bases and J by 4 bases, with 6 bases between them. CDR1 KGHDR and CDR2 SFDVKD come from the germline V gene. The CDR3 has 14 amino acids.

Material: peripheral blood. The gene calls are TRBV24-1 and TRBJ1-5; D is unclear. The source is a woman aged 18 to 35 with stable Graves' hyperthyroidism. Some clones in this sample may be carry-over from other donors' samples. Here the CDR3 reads CATSDLGPNQPQHF. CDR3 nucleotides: TGTGCCACCAGTGATTTGGGGCCTAATCAGCCCCAGCATTTT.